A selection of T cell receptor beta chains follows, all from one sample in a study of tumor-infiltrating lymphocytes in primary liver carcinoma. TCRdb reprocessed the multiplex PCR reads via MiXCR and lists one record per CDR3 protein. The sample consists of around 99,000 distinct CDR3 sequences, approximately 68% of them appearing once. The sequenced sample consisted of tumor-adjacent normal liver tissue. These receptors came from a man aged 35 to 55 with primary liver carcinoma and hepatitis B virus infection. Both conserved end residues are part of each CDR3. The D gene is left open where the match is weak. The listing skips clone size in some rows; elsewhere it reads once, few, many or a size class.

D gene,V gene,J gene,clone size,CDR3 protein,CDR3 DNA
-,TRBV29-1,TRBJ2-5,-,CSVEVGATQCF,TGCAGCGTTGAAGTCGGGGCGACCCAATGCTTC
-,TRBV11-2,TRBJ2-1,-,CASSPGWGRRDNEHFF,TGTGCCAGCAGCCCTGGGTGGGGGAGGCGCGACAATGAGCACTTCTTC
-,TRBV29-1,TRBJ2-3,many,CSVNRGGDTDTQYF,TGCAGCGTAAACAGGGGGGGGGACACAGATACGCAGTATTTT
-,TRBV11-1,TRBJ2-5,once,CASSQPPEIRKDFQETQYF,TGTGCCAGCAGCCAGCCCCCGGAGATCAGGAAGGACTTCCAAGAGACCCAATACTTC
TRBD1,TRBV6-1,TRBJ2-3,once,CASSEAQGDRGTGTQYF,TGTGCCAGCAGCGAAGCGCAGGGGGACAGGGGGACAGGTACGCAGTATTTT
TRBD1,TRBV11-2,TRBJ2-7,-,CASRLSDFKGALSYEQYF,TGTGCCAGCAGGTTATCTGATTTTAAGGGGGCTCTCTCCTACGAACAGTACTTC
-,TRBV6-1,TRBJ2-7,-,CASSRNRLDCGQYF,TGTGCCTCCAGCCGAAATCGGCTCGACTGCGGGCAGTACTTC
-,TRBV12-3/TRBV12-4,TRBJ2-3,-,CANRAEGRGAADSQYF,TGTGCCAACAGAGCAGAGGGACGGGGGGCGGCAGATTCGCAGTATTTT
-,TRBV6-1,TRBJ2-7,few,CASSSQGIGNEQYF,TGTGCCAGCTCCTCGCAGGGGATAGGGAACGAACAGTACTTC
-,TRBV6-6,TRBJ1-4,many,CASSTGGRRGEEKLFF,TGTGCCAGCAGTACCGGGGGACGCCGGGGAGAAGAAAAACTGTTTTTT
-,TRBV24-1,TRBJ2-5,-,CAISEPSRPQETQYF,TGTGCCATCAGTGAACCGTCGAGGCCTCAAGAGACCCAGTACTTC
-,TRBV6-5,TRBJ2-2,-,CASSQYQPSANTGKLFF,TGTGCCAGCAGCCAGTACCAGCCAAGTGCGAACACCGGGAAGCTGTTTTTT
TRBD2,TRBV28,TRBJ2-7,-,CASSPGGYYEQYF,TGTGCCAGCAGCCCGGGGGGTTACTACGAGCAGTACTTC
TRBD1,TRBV10-3,TRBJ2-7,many,CAISESGGSSSYEQYF,TGTGCCATCAGTGAGTCAGGGGGCTCCAGCTCCTACGAGCAGTACTTC
-,TRBV10-1,TRBJ2-6,-,CATYRVSQSGANVLTF,TGCGCCACCTACAGGGTAAGCCAATCTGGGGCCAACGTCCTGACTTTC
TRBD2,TRBV11-2,TRBJ2-3,-,CASSPTGGGNTDTQYF,TGTGCCAGCAGCCCCACCGGCGGGGGGAACACAGATACGCAGTATTTT
-,TRBV29-1,TRBJ2-7,-,CSAKATSISLEQYF,TGCAGCGCCAAAGCTACTAGTATTAGTCTCGAGCAGTACTTC
TRBD2,TRBV5-1,TRBJ2-7,-,CASSLVWREGSYEQYF,TGCGCCAGCAGCTTGGTTTGGCGGGAGGGCTCCTACGAGCAGTACTTC
TRBD1,TRBV4-1,TRBJ1-5,-,CASSREQGDQPQHF,TGCGCCAGCAGCCGCGAACAGGGGGATCAGCCCCAGCATTTC
-,TRBV7-8,TRBJ1-5,-,CASSLALTGLRPQHF,TGTGCCAGCAGCTTAGCGCTGACAGGATTACGGCCCCAGCATTTT
-,TRBV4-1,TRBJ1-5,-,CASSQGTADQPQHF,TGCGCCAGTAGCCAAGGGACCGCCGATCAGCCCCAGCATTTT
-,TRBV11-2,TRBJ2-7,many,CASSLVPKEQYF,TGTGCCAGCAGTTTAGTTCCGAAGGAGCAGTACTTC
TRBD2,TRBV4-1,TRBJ2-2,many,CASSSSGSNTGELFF,TGCGCCAGCAGCAGTAGCGGGAGCAACACCGGGGAGCTGTTTTTT
TRBD1,TRBV11-2,TRBJ2-7,-,CASSLGQGIRHEQYF,TGTGCCAGCAGCTTGGGACAGGGTATTCGCCACGAGCAGTACTTC
-,TRBV11-2,TRBJ2-2,once,CVSSLGFSSPNTRELFF,TGTGTCAGCAGCTTAGGCTTTAGCTCACCCAACACCAGGGAGCTGTTTTTT
TRBD1,TRBV11-2,TRBJ2-7,-,CASSARDRGLCEQYF,TGTGCCAGCAGCGCCCGGGACAGGGGTTTATGCGAGCAGTACTTC
-,TRBV11-2,TRBJ2-5,once,CASGLVSGGSRQETQYF,TGTGCCAGCGGCCTAGTCAGTGGGGGTAGTCGGCAAGAGACCCAGTACTTC
-,TRBV11-2,TRBJ2-7,once,CARSLVVGGSLFYEQYF,TGTGCCAGGAGCTTAGTGGTAGGAGGGTCCCTATTCTACGAGCAGTACTTC
-,TRBV5-1,TRBJ2-7,-,CASSGGPLRYEQYF,TGCGCCAGCAGCGGGGGCCCTTTGAGGTATGAGCAGTACTTC
-,TRBV5-4,TRBJ1-2,many,CASSSSDSPLHGYTF,TGTGCCAGCAGTTCGAGTGACAGCCCCCTTCATGGCTACACCTTC
-,TRBV11-2,TRBJ1-5,-,CASSLGGGTYSNQPQHF,TGTGCCAGTAGCTTAGGGGGAGGCACTTATAGCAATCAGCCCCAGCATTTT
TRBD2,TRBV5-1,TRBJ2-1,-,CASRLAGLAGPIRSYNEQFF,TGCGCCAGCAGATTGGCCGGGCTAGCGGGCCCCATTAGGTCCTACAATGAGCAGTTCTTC
-,TRBV7-9,TRBJ2-3,few,CASSTSLVGTDTQYF,TGTGCCAGCAGCACCAGCTTAGTAGGCACAGATACGCAGTATTTT
-,TRBV12-3/TRBV12-4,TRBJ2-5,-,CASNTGLLPETQYF,TGTGCCAGCAATACGGGCCTCCTCCCAGAGACCCAGTACTTC
-,TRBV29-1,TRBJ1-1,-,CSASGTGGLGEAFF,TGCAGCGCGTCAGGGACCGGGGGTTTGGGTGAAGCTTTCTTT
-,TRBV29-1,TRBJ2-1,many,CSVWGRTYNEQFF,TGCAGCGTTTGGGGACGCACGTACAATGAGCAGTTCTTC
-,TRBV11-1,TRBJ1-5,-,CASSLRGYDSDAQHF,TGTGCCAGCAGCTTAAGGGGCTACGATTCAGATGCGCAGCATTTT
-,TRBV11-2,TRBJ2-7,-,CVSSSDSYGQYF,TGTGTCAGCAGCTCGGACAGCTACGGGCAGTACTTC
-,TRBV11-2,TRBJ2-7,-,CASSLLDHEQYF,TGTGCCAGCAGCTTGTTGGACCATGAGCAGTACTTC
TRBD2,TRBV6-2/TRBV6-3,TRBJ2-2,-,CTRSELYGREIGELFF,TGTACCAGGAGTGAACTTTACGGGCGGGAGATCGGGGAGCTGTTTTTT
-,TRBV28,TRBJ2-1,-,CASIKVSYNEQFF,TGTGCCAGCATTAAAGTGTCCTACAATGAGCAGTTCTTC
-,TRBV29-1,TRBJ2-3,-,CIVFTGEGTDTQYF,TGCATCGTCTTTACAGGGGAGGGGACAGATACGCAGTATTTT
-,TRBV10-3,TRBJ2-4,-,CAISKPTKNIPYF,TGTGCCATCAGTAAGCCAACTAAAAACATTCCGTACTTC
-,TRBV11-2,TRBJ1-2,-,CASSFSEGYGYTF,TGTGCCAGCAGCTTCAGTGAAGGCTATGGTTACACCTTC
-,TRBV20-1,TRBJ2-7,-,CSAELGMEQYF,TGCAGTGCAGAACTAGGGATGGAGCAGTACTTC
-,TRBV28,TRBJ2-1,-,CSSSLPGTYNEQFF,TGTTCCAGCAGTTTACCAGGTACCTACAATGAGCAGTTCTTC
-,TRBV11-2,TRBJ2-7,-,CDSALEYGGYEQYF,TGTGACAGCGCCCTAGAGTACGGGGGCTACGAGCAGTACTTC
TRBD1,TRBV6-5,TRBJ1-5,-,CASGTGGFNLPQHF,TGTGCCAGCGGGACAGGTGGCTTTAATCTGCCCCAGCATTTT